The TCR beta chain described here comes from a study of T cells in localized non-small cell lung cancer (dated by TCRdb to 2020 to 2021). General notes on the study: The study analyzed T cell repertoires of 236 early-stage NSCLC patients, comparing tumors and uninvolved tumor-adjacent lungs. All 236 NSCLC patients in the cohort were treatment-naive and had localized lung tumors that were resected. The mean age of the NSCLC patients was under 70 years, with approximately 130 men and over 100 women.

The investigation overall reported the following: Uninvolved tumor-adjacent lung showed the highest T cell clonality, higher than tumor, which suggests more focused antigenic responses in the adjacent lung. A median of roughly 56 of the top 100 tumor clones were detected in paired uninvolved adjacent lung, and 25 to 35 of these tumor clones were also found among the top 100 clones of the paired uninvolved adjacent lung. Because the study design was exploratory, TCR variables were selected using unadjusted p-values without false-discovery rate correction. Longer overall survival was associated with higher blood T cell density, whereas shorter survival was associated with higher adjacent-lung clonality. Because multi-region tumor sequencing was not performed, intratumor heterogeneity could not be ruled out.

At diagnosis, tumor, uninvolved tumor-adjacent lung and peripheral blood were collected and then preserved as a mix of FFPE and fresh-frozen material. TCR beta CDR3 regions were sequenced from DNA using the immunoSEQ Assay. As for the original processing: To compute T cell density, TCR beta template counts were normalized to usable DNA, which was estimated by amplifying housekeeping genes. Using the preseqR package, richness was estimated by extrapolating to 120,000 templates for tissue samples and 400,000 templates for PBMC samples. Clonality was defined by subtracting Pielou's evenness from one. Differential abundance testing on productive amino-acid clonotypes, with a minimum total count of 5 and an alpha of 0.1, was used to identify tissue-enriched TCRs. The Jaccard Index and the Morisita Overlap Index were used to measure repertoire overlap between compartments. GLIPH grouped TCR beta CDR3s together with public tetramer-defined viral CDR3s, and a viral motif had to include at least three viral sequences and also show V-gene enrichment. TCRdb provides this immuneACCESS table in a form limited to in-frame rearrangements. Some clones are lacking; in checked studies, under half of them reflect an unresolved V gene, and why the rest are absent is not known. V and J calls plus clone size are reproduced from that table; the DNA served to infer D and trimming. Here the sample has fewer than 2,500 clones; around 20% occur a single time. The ten largest clonotypes hold approximately 12% of the sample.

This clone is medium-sized (0.01 to 0.1%) in terms of sample share. Its binding antigen is unknown. Per-base qualities were not stored, and no clone one base away is much larger. CDR1 and CDR2 are read off the germline V gene as SGHNT and YENEEA. V and J are truncated by 5 bases and 2 bases respectively, leaving an intervening sequence of 13 bases. CDR3 length: 14 amino acids, cysteine to phenylalanine. The only DNA kept is the CDR3, 42 bases in frame from the first base. The source was lung tumor tissue, collected before any cancer treatment. This receptor was obtained from a man aged 40 to 70 with stage I lung adenocarcinoma. In this chain, TRBV11-3 is recombined with TRBJ2-7; the D gene is possibly TRBD1 or TRBD2, each agreeing over 5 bases. The DNA sequence is as follows: TGTGCCAGCAGCCGGCTTAGGGACCCCTACGAGCAGTACTTC. Translated, this is CASSRLRDPYEQYF.